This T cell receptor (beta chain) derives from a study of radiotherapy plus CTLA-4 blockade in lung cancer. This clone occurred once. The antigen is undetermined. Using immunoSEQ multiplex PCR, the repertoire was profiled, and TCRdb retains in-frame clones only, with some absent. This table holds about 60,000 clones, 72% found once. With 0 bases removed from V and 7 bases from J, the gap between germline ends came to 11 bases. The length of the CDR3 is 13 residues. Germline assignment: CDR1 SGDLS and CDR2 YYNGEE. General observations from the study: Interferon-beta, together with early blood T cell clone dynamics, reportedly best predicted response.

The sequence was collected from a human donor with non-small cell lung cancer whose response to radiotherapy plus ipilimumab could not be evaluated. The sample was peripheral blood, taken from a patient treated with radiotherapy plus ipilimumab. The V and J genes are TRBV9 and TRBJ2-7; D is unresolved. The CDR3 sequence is CASSVALEREQYF. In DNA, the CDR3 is TGTGCCAGCAGCGTAGCTTTAGAACGGGAGCAGTACTTC.